Sequencing of this T cell receptor beta chain was carried out in a study of vaccination and CD4 T cells after COVID-19. Across the study: Post-diagnosis, post-COVID samples were collected after a median approximately 110 days, ranging 35 to 161.

This clonotype was seen more than once but under ten times. What it binds is not known. Sequenced with the Oncomine TCR Beta short-read assay was DNA taken from cultured CD4+ T cells. TCRdb reanalysed the PCR reads using MiXCR and keeps one entry per CDR3 protein. The data contain about 12,000 distinct CDR3 sequences, 25% to 35% of them seen just once; the ten biggest clones take up approximately 13%. Documented treatment: approximately nine-day PBMC culture with coronavirus spike peptide pools or control peptides (ViraFEST assay). Peptide pools at approximately 10 ug/ml and IL-2 at approximately 9.6 IU/ml were added to cultures of a few million PBMCs per well. Germline CDR1 and CDR2: DFQATT and SNEGSKA (reference sequence). Between the trimmed V and J ends, which lost 3 bases and 0 bases, there was a span of 14 bases. The CDR3 is made up of 15 amino acids.

The chain couples TRBV20-1 to TRBJ1-1; D might be TRBD1 (5 bases). The TCR originated in a human donor who had recovered from COVID-19. The input for sequencing was CD4+ T cells from blood, cultured in vitro, taken after SARS-CoV-2 vaccination. This CDR3 is CSASDSGGVNTEAFF. CDR3 coding DNA: TGCAGTGCTAGTGACAGCGGCGGGGTGAACACTGAAGCTTTCTTT.